This T cell receptor (beta chain) is drawn from a study of T cell repertoires in cytomegalovirus infection. Study context: Both recently identified HLA-C-restricted and well-studied HLA-B-restricted CMV epitopes were used in the study. Signatures in public TCR beta sequences pointed to both CMV infection and matching HLA type.

General study results and limits: The response measured ex vivo was dominated by TCR beta clonotypes (HLA-C-restricted and CMV-specific). Totalled public TCR beta family frequency picked out people who carried CMV plus the relevant HLA.

The CDR3 has 14 residues. Trimming shortened V by 6 bases and J by 5 bases, and 16 bases separated the two germline ends. Germline V gene data show CDR1 as MNHNS and CDR2 as SASEGT. This clonotype was counted between two and nine times. Its cognate antigen is unknown. Each CDR3 protein is one row after TCRdb ran MiXCR on the reads. The sample includes approximately 910,000 distinct CDR3 sequences, 30% to 40% of them seen just once. Specimen: cultured CD8+ T cells from PBMCs, collected from culture after CMV antigen stimulation. The chain joins TRBV6-1 to TRBJ1-1; D perhaps matches TRBD1 (6 bases). The sequence was collected from a human donor in good health (CMV status not recorded). Some clones in this sample may be carry-over from other donors' samples. CDR3 sequence: CASRTRGWGTEAFF. The CDR3 nucleotides are TGTGCCAGCAGAACGAGGGGGTGGGGGACTGAAGCTTTCTTT.